The subject of this entry is one T cell receptor beta chain. This CDR3 spans 14 amino acids. In TCRdb, the 5' RACE reads were re-called with MiXCR into one record per CDR3 protein. The sample carries approximately 260,000 distinct CDR3 sequences, roughly 17% recorded once. This specimen belongs to a study of T-cell memory formation after mild COVID-19. Looking at the study overall: TCR clusters were mostly donor specific.

The source material was PBMCs or a T cell subset sorted from them (not recorded which). The receptor's source is a man younger than 35 who had mild COVID-19 (a few samples of this study predate the infection). Cell type and time point are not known. The gene calls are TRBV21-1 and TRBJ2-3; the table's D call, TRBD1, was not checked against the DNA. TRBV21-1 is listed as a pseudogene. CDR3 residues: CASSDDSLESTQYF. Written as DNA, the CDR3 is TGTGCCAGCAGCGACGACTCCCTGGAGAGTACGCAGTATTTT.